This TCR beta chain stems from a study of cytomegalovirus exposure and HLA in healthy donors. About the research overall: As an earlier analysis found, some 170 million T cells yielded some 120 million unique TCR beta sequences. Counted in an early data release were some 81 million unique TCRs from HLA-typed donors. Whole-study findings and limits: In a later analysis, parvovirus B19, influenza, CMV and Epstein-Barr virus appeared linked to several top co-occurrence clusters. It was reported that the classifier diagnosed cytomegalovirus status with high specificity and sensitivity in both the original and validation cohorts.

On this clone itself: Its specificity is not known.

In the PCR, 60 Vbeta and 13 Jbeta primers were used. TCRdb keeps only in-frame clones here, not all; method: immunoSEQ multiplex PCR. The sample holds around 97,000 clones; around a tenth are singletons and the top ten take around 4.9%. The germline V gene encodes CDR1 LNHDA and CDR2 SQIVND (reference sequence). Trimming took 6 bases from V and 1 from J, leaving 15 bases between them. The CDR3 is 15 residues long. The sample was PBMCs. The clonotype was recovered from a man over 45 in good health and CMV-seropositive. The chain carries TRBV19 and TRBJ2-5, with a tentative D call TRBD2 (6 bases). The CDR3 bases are TGTGCCAGTAGCCTCGGCCTAGCGATCCAAGAGACCCAGTACTTC. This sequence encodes CASSLGLAIQETQYF.